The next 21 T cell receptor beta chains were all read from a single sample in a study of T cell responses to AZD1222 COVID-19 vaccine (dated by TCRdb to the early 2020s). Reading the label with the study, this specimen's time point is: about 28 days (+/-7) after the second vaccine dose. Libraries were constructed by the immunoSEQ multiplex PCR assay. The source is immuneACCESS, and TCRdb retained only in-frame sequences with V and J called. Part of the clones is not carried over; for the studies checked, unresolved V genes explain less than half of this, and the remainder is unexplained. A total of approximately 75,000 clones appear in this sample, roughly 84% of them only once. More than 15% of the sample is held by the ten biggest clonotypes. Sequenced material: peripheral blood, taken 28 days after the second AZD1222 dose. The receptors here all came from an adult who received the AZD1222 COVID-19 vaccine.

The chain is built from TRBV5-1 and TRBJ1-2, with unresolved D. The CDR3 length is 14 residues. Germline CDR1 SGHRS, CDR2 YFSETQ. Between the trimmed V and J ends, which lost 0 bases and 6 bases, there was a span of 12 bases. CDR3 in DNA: TGCGCCAGCAGCTTGGCGGCAGGTGGCGATGGCTACACCTTC. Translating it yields CASSLAAGGDGYTF.

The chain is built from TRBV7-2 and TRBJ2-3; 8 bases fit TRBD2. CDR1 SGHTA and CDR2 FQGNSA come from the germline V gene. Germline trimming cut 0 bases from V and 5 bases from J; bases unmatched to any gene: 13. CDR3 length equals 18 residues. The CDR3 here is CASSLARIRGGAGDTQYF. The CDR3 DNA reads TGTGCCAGCAGCTTAGCGCGAATTCGGGGGGGAGCGGGAGATACGCAGTATTTT.

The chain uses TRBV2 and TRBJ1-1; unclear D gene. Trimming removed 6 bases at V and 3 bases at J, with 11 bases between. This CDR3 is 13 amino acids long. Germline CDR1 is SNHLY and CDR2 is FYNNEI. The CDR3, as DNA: TGTGCCAGCAGGGTTTTAAGGGACACTGAAGCTTTCTTT. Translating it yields CASRVLRDTEAFF.

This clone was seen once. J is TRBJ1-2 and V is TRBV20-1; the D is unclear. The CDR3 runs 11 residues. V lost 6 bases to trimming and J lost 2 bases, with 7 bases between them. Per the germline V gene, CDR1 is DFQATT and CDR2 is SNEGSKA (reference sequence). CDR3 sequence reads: CSASPNYGYTF. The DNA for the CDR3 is TGCAGTGCCAGCCCCAACTATGGCTACACCTTC.

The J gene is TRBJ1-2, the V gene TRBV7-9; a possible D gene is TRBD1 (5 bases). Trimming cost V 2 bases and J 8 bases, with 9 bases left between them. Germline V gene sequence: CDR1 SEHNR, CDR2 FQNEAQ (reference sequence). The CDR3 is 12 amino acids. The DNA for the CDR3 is TGTGCCAGCAGCTTAATTCAGGGCGGCTACACCTTC. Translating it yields CASSLIQGGYTF. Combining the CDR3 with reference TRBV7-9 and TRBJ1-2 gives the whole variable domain DTGVSQNPRHKITKRGQNVTFRCDPISEHNRLYWYRQTLGQGPEFLTYFQNEAQLEKSRLLSDRFSAERPKGSFSTLEIQRTEQGDSAMYLCASSLIQGGYTFGSGTRLTVV.

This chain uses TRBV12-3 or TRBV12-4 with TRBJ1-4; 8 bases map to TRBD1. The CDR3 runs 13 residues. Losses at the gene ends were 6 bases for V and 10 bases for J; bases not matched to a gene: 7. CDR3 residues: CASSPGQGGKLFF. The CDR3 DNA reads TGTGCCAGCAGCCCTGGACAGGGAGGAAAACTGTTTTTT.

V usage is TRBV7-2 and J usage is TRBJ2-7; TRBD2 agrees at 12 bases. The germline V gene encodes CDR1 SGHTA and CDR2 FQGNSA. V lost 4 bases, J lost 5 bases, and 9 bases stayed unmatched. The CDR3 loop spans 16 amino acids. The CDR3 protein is CASSSTQLAGGHEQYF. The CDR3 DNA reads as TGTGCCAGCAGCTCGACTCAACTAGCGGGGGGTCACGAGCAGTACTTC.

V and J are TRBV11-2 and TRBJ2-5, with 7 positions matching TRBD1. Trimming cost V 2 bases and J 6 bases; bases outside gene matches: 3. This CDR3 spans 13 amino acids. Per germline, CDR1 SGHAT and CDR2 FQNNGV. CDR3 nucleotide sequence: TGTGCCAGCAGCTTACAGGGGGTACAGACCCAGTACTTC. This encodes CASSLQGVQTQYF.

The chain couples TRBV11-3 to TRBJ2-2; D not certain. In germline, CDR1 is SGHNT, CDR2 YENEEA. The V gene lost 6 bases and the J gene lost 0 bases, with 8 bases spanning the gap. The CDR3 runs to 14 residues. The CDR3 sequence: CASRIQANTGELFF. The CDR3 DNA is TGTGCCAGCAGGATACAAGCGAACACCGGGGAGCTGTTTTTT.

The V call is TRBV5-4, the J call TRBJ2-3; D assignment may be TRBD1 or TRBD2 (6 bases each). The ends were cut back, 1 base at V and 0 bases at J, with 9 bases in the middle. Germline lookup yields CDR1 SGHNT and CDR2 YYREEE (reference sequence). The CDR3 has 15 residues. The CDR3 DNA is TGTGCCAGCAGCTTGACAGGGAGGAGCACAGATACGCAGTATTTT. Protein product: CASSLTGRSTDTQYF.

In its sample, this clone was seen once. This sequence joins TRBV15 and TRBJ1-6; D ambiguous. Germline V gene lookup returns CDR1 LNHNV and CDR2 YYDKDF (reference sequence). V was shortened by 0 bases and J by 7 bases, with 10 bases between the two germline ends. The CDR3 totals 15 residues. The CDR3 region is CATSRDPGGNSPLHF. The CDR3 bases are TGTGCCACCAGCAGAGATCCGGGTGGCAATTCACCCCTCCACTTT.

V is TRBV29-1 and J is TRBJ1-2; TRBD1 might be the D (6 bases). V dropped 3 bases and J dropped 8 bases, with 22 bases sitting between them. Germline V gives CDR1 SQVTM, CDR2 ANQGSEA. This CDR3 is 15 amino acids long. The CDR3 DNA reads TGCAGCGTTGATAGCCCTCAGACAGGAACTGGGGGCTACACCTTC. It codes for CSVDSPQTGTGGYTF.

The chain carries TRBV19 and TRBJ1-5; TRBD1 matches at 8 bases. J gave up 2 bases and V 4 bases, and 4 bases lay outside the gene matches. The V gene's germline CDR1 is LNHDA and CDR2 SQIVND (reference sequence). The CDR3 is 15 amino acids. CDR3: CASSKQGVRNQPQHF. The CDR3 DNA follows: TGTGCCAGTAGTAAACAGGGGGTCCGCAATCAGCCCCAGCATTTT.

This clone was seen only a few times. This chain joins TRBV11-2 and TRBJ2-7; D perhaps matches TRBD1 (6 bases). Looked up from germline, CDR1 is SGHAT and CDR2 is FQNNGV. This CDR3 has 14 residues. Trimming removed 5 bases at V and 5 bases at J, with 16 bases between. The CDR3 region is CASSPLQGYDEQYF. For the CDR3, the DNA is TGTGCCAGCAGCCCTCTACAGGGATACGACGAGCAGTACTTC.

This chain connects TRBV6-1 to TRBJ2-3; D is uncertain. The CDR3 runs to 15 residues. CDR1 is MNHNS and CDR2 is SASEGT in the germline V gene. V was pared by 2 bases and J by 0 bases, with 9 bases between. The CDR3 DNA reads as TGTGCCAGCAGTGAAAGACGGGTTAGCACAGATACGCAGTATTTT. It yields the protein CASSERRVSTDTQYF.

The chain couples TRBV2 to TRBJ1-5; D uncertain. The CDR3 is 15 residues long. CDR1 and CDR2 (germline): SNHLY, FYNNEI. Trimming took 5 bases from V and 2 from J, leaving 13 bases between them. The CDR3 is CASSLDPPRNQPQHF. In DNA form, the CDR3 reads TGTGCCAGCAGTCTCGACCCACCCCGCAATCAGCCCCAGCATTTT.

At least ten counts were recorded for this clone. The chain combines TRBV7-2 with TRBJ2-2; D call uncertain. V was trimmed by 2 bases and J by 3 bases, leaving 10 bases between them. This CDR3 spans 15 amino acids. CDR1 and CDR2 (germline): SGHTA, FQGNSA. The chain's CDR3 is CASSLYPGYTGELFF. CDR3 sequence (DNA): TGTGCCAGCAGCTTATATCCAGGTTACACCGGGGAGCTGTTTTTT.

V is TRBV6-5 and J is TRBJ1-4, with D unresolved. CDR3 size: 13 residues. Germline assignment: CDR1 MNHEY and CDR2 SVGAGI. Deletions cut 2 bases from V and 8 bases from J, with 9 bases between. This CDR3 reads CASSYGVLEKLFF. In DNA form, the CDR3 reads TGTGCCAGCAGTTACGGGGTGTTGGAAAAACTGTTTTTT.

The CDR3 nucleotides read TGTGCCAGCAGTGAAGCACCCCTGGGGGCCGAAAAACTGTTTTTT. It codes for CASSEAPLGAEKLFF. The rearrangement joins TRBV2 to TRBJ1-4; possible D gene TRBD1, 6 bases. Germline lookup yields CDR1 SNHLY and CDR2 FYNNEI. This CDR3 comprises 15 residues. The V and J ends lost 0 bases and 8 bases respectively, with 13 bases between them.

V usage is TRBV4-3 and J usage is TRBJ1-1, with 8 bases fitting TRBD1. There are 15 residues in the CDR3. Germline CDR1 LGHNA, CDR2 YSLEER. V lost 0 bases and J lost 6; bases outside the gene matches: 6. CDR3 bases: TGCGCCAGCAGCCAAGATCCGGGACAGGATCCTGAAGCTTTCTTT. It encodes CASSQDPGQDPEAFF.

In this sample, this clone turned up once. CDR3 in amino acids: CASSLVGWGRSSPLHF. The DNA for the CDR3 is TGCGCCAGCAGCTTGGTGGGGTGGGGGAGGAGTTCACCCCTCCACTTT. V usage is TRBV5-1 and J usage is TRBJ1-6, with D possibly being TRBD1 (5 bases). The CDR3 has 16 amino acids. Germline CDR1 and CDR2: SGHRS and YFSETQ. Trimming stripped 0 bases from V and 9 bases from J, with 16 bases between.